This T cell receptor beta chain was obtained from a study of PD-1 blockade in classical Hodgkin lymphoma. Time point described: cycle 4 day 1 (C4D1), after about 6 weeks of nivolumab. Following autologous stem cell transplantation, relapse occurred in every patient, and exposure to brentuximab vedotin varied. Magnetic negative selection was used to purify CD4+ T cells from thawed PBMCs. Complete response, partial response or progressive disease was recorded as best response. Sequenced by immunoSEQ multiplex PCR; TCRdb stores in-frame clones only, minus some. The sample has 25,000 to 35,000 clones, around 87% seen once; the top ten hold roughly 0.44%. CDR1 is KGHSH and CDR2 is LQKENI in the germline V gene. The CDR3 runs to 19 residues. Germline trimming cut 0 bases from V and 7 bases from J; bases unmatched to any gene: 16.

The sequence was collected from a human donor with classical Hodgkin lymphoma. The material sequenced was CD4+ T cells from blood, taken before the fourth cycle of nivolumab. The chain couples TRBV18 to TRBJ1-4, with 8 bases matching TRBD1. Here the CDR3 DNA reads TGTGCCAGCTCACCACCGGCCTACACCTGGACAGGGTTGGGTGAAAAACTGTTTTTT. It yields the protein CASSPPAYTWTGLGEKLFF.